Below, 20 T cell receptor beta chains from the same sample are listed, as sequenced in a study of identical twins. One entry per CDR3 protein results from TCRdb running MiXCR on the 5' RACE reads. Of a few hundred thousand distinct CDR3 sequences in the sample, around a tenth were seen once. The sample also formed part of further work on yellow fever vaccine responses in identical twins.

Specimen: PBMCs. The receptors stem from a woman aged 18-29 years in good health.

The table lists this clonotype with a few counts. The chain couples TRBV11-1 to TRBJ2-7; 8 bases fit TRBD1. This CDR3 has 17 amino acids. J lost 4 bases, V lost 2 bases, and 13 bases had no gene match. Germline CDR1 is SGHAT and CDR2 is FQDESV (reference sequence). The CDR3 loop is CASSLPRSGTGSYEQYF. DNA for the CDR3: TGTGCCAGCAGCTTACCCCGATCCGGGACAGGATCATACGAGCAGTACTTC.

In this sample, this clonotype turned up many times. The chain carries TRBV25-1 and TRBJ2-7; D is perhaps TRBD2 (6 bases). Germline-derived CDR1 and CDR2 are MGHDK and SYGVNS. The V end was cut by 8 bases, the J end by 6 bases, with 11 bases between. CDR3 length: 11 residues. This CDR3 is CASSRGGEQYF. CDR3 nucleotide sequence: TGTGCCAGCTCCCGGGGAGGCGAGCAGTACTTC.

This clonotype showed up just a few times. This chain joins TRBV5-1 and TRBJ2-7, with 7 nucleotides matching TRBD2. V dropped 3 bases and J dropped 5; count of bases not matched to a gene: 11. The CDR3 has 15 amino acids. Germline loops: CDR1 SGHRS, CDR2 YFSETQ. The CDR3 DNA reads TGCGCCAGCAGCTCGGGAGGTGGGAGAGGCCACGAGCAGTACTTC. It yields the protein CASSSGGGRGHEQYF.

The table lists this clonotype with a few counts. CDR3 region: CASSLLRGGNSPLHF. The CDR3 nucleotides read TGTGCCAGCAGTTTATTGAGGGGAGGGAACTCACCCCTCCACTTT. This chain uses TRBV27 with TRBJ1-6; maybe TRBD1 (5 bases). The V end lost 1 base, the J end lost 10 bases, and 14 bases lay between the germline ends. This CDR3 is built from 15 residues. Germline assignment: CDR1 MNHEY and CDR2 SMNVEV (reference sequence).

This clonotype was picked up a small number of times. V gene TRBV18 combines with J gene TRBJ2-3; TRBD2 might be the D (5 bases). Trimming took 2 bases from V and 0 from J, leaving 9 bases between them. This CDR3 comprises 15 residues. Germline CDR1 is KGHSH and CDR2 is LQKENI. The DNA of the CDR3 is TGTGCCAGCTCACCAAAAGCGGAAAGCACAGATACGCAGTATTTT. Its protein is CASSPKAESTDTQYF.

This clonotype was found many times. J is TRBJ2-7 and V is TRBV18; 9 bases are shared with TRBD1. Trimming removed 0 bases from V and 4 bases from J; junction bases left unmatched: 10. The CDR3 is 17 amino acids. Germline V gene data show CDR1 as KGHSH and CDR2 as LQKENI. This CDR3 is CASSPPLQGARMYEQYF. The CDR3 region has the DNA TGTGCCAGCTCACCACCGTTACAGGGGGCACGTATGTACGAGCAGTACTTC. The full variable domain, rest sourced from reference TRBV18 and TRBJ2-7, is NAGVMQNPRHLVRRRGQEARLRCSPMKGHSHVYWYRQLPEEGLKFMVYLQKENIIDESGMPKERFSAEFPKEGPSILRIQQVVRGDSAAYFCASSPPLQGARMYEQYFGPGTRLTVT.

The chain recombines TRBV28 with TRBJ2-3, with D unresolved. V lost 3 bases to trimming and J lost 6 bases, with 13 bases between them. The CDR3 totals 14 residues. The germline CDR1 and CDR2 sequences are MDHEN and SYDVKM. The CDR3 DNA reads TGTGCCAGCAGTTTCAGTCCCAAATTCGATACGCAGTATTTT. This gives the protein CASSFSPKFDTQYF.

The J gene is TRBJ1-2, the V gene TRBV25-1, with D tentatively TRBD1 (6 bases). CDR3 length equals 12 residues. Trimming removed 3 bases at V and 7 bases at J, with 9 bases between. Looked up from germline, CDR1 is MGHDK and CDR2 is SYGVNS. CDR3 residues: CASSEAGAGYTF. CDR3 nucleotide sequence: TGTGCCAGCAGTGAGGCAGGGGCTGGCTACACCTTC.

This clonotype came up a few times. The chain recombines TRBV20-1 with TRBJ2-2; TRBD1 is a possible D gene (6 bases). Trimming stripped 6 bases from V and 3 bases from J, with 17 bases between. Germline V gene lookup returns CDR1 DFQATT and CDR2 SNEGSKA (reference sequence). The CDR3 totals 15 residues. CDR3 DNA sequence: TGCAGTGCCGAAATACTGGACAGATACACCGGGGAGCTGTTTTTT. It yields the protein CSAEILDRYTGELFF.

V is TRBV29-1 and J is TRBJ2-2; TRBD1 matches at 8 bases. The CDR3 extends over 13 amino acids. J lost 4 bases, V lost 4 bases, and 2 bases had no gene match. Germline values: CDR1 SQVTM, CDR2 ANQGSEA. In DNA form, the CDR3 reads TGCAGCGTTGGCCAGGGGGCCACCGGGGAGCTGTTTTTT. The encoded protein is CSVGQGATGELFF.

CDR3 protein: CSVGGGVGYEQYF. The CDR3 nucleotides are TGCAGCGTTGGGGGGGGGGTTGGTTACGAGCAGTACTTC. This chain joins TRBV29-1 and TRBJ2-7; 7 nucleotides agree with TRBD2. V gave up 4 bases and J gave up 4 bases; unmatched junction bases: 7. CDR3 length equals 13 residues. Per germline, CDR1 SQVTM and CDR2 ANQGSEA.

This rearrangement joins TRBV5-1 to TRBJ2-7; a weak D match, TRBD1 (5 bases). CDR1 is SGHRS, CDR2 YFSETQ, per germline. CDR3 length: 14 amino acids. Trimming stripped 3 bases from V and 0 bases from J, with 10 bases between. CDR3 protein: CASSSDTFSYEQYF. In DNA, the CDR3 is TGCGCCAGCAGCTCGGACACATTCTCCTACGAGCAGTACTTC. The whole variable domain, remainder taken from reference TRBV5-1 and TRBJ2-7, is KAGVTQTPRYLIKTRGQQVTLSCSPISGHRSVSWYQQTPGQGLQFLFEYFSETQRNKGNFPGRFSGRQFSNSRSEMNVSTLELGDSALYLCASSSDTFSYEQYFGPGTRLTVT.

The rearrangement uses TRBV27 and TRBJ2-7; 7 bases agree with TRBD1. In germline, CDR1 is MNHEY, CDR2 SMNVEV (reference sequence). CDR3 length equals 16 residues. The V gene end was trimmed by 6 bases and the J gene end by 0 bases; junction bases not matched to a gene: 11. The CDR3 nucleotides are TGTGCCAGCAGCTGGGAACTGGGGACAGCCTCCTACGAGCAGTACTTC. It codes for CASSWELGTASYEQYF.

A few counts support this clonotype. The CDR3 loop reads CASSKGQGNQPQHF. The CDR3 bases are TGTGCCAGCAGCAAGGGACAGGGCAATCAGCCCCAGCATTTT. V is TRBV21-1 and J is TRBJ1-5; TRBD1 was called by the table and not checked on the DNA. TRBV21-1 is annotated as a pseudogene. This CDR3 comprises 14 residues.

There are many counts of this clonotype. The chain uses TRBV12-3 or TRBV12-4 and TRBJ2-2, with D perhaps matching TRBD2 (6 bases). This CDR3 is 14 amino acids long. V was cut by 4 bases and J by 5 bases, with 11 bases left in between. The CDR3: CASSWTGGTGELFF. CDR3 sequence (DNA): TGTGCCAGCAGTTGGACCGGAGGGACCGGGGAGCTGTTTTTT.

The CDR3 nucleotides are TGCGCCAGCAGCCAACCGTGGGGACTAGCAATCCACGAGCAGTACTTC. Translation gives CASSQPWGLAIHEQYF. This chain uses TRBV4-1 with TRBJ2-7; the match to TRBD2 covers 9 bases. Losses at the gene ends were 2 bases for V and 5 bases for J; bases not matched to a gene: 10. This CDR3 has 16 residues. Germline V lookup: CDR1 MGHRA, CDR2 YSYEKL.

In this sample, this clonotype turned up a few times. V is TRBV20-1 and J is TRBJ2-7; TRBD2 aligns across 8 bases. V gave up 3 bases and J gave up 2 bases; unmatched junction bases: 6. This CDR3 has 14 residues. The V gene's germline CDR1 is DFQATT and CDR2 SNEGSKA (reference sequence). The CDR3 reads CSARKLAEPYEQYF. The CDR3 DNA follows: TGCAGTGCTAGGAAACTAGCGGAGCCCTACGAGCAGTACTTC.

This clonotype was seen many times. The chain is built from TRBV11-1 and TRBJ2-1, with 8 bases that match TRBD1. Germline CDR1 is SGHAT and CDR2 is FQDESV (reference sequence). The CDR3 has 19 amino acids. Trimming cost V 5 bases and J 0 bases; bases outside gene matches: 15. This chain's CDR3 is CASSPPTGVLLFSYNEQFF. CDR3 sequence (DNA): TGTGCCAGCAGCCCTCCGACAGGGGTACTACTCTTCTCCTACAATGAGCAGTTCTTC.

This clonotype was observed many times. The chain couples TRBV15 to TRBJ2-1, with a tentative D call TRBD2 (7 bases). Germline CDR1 LNHNV, CDR2 YYDKDF (reference sequence). V lost 5 bases to trimming and J lost 4 bases, with 12 bases between them. The CDR3 is 14 amino acids. CDR3 bases: TGTGCCACCAGCGATGCGGGGGCTTACAATGAGCAGTTCTTC. Translation: CATSDAGAYNEQFF. The full variable domain, with the rest looked up from reference TRBV15 and TRBJ2-1, is DAMVIQNPRYQVTQFGKPVTLSCSQTLNHNVMYWYQQKSSQAPKLLFHYYDKDFNNEADTPDNFQSRRPNTSFCFLDIRSPGLGDTAMYLCATSDAGAYNEQFFGPGTRLTVL.

This clonotype was recorded at least ten times. The chain employs TRBV5-1 and TRBJ2-7; weak D call: TRBD2 (7 bases). Germline V gene lookup returns CDR1 SGHRS and CDR2 YFSETQ. The CDR3 contains 15 residues. The V end lost 0 bases, the J end lost 3 bases, and 13 bases lay between the germline ends. CDR3 sequence: CASSLEGGADYEQYF. The CDR3 bases are TGCGCCAGCAGCTTGGAAGGGGGGGCTGACTACGAGCAGTACTTC. Combining the CDR3 with reference TRBV5-1 and TRBJ2-7 gives the whole variable domain KAGVTQTPRYLIKTRGQQVTLSCSPISGHRSVSWYQQTPGQGLQFLFEYFSETQRNKGNFPGRFSGRQFSNSRSEMNVSTLELGDSALYLCASSLEGGADYEQYFGPGTRLTVT.